The source of this T cell receptor (beta chain) is a study of cytomegalovirus exposure and HLA in healthy donors. Regarding the study as a whole: Diagnosis of cytomegalovirus status made by the classifier reportedly showed high specificity and sensitivity. The study designated 150 or so TCR beta chains cytomegalovirus-associated.

The V and J ends lost 4 bases and 7 bases respectively, with 16 bases between them. The CDR3 is made up of 15 amino acids. The germline CDR1 and CDR2 sequences are MNHEY and SVGAGI. Amplification used 60 Vbeta primers and 13 Jbeta primers. Generated by immunoSEQ multiplex PCR, the TCRdb table keeps only in-frame clones and is missing some. The top ten hold more than 1.5% of the sample, which has under 200,000 clones, approximately 79% seen once. Comments on this clone: Its target is unknown.

The chain has TRBV6-5 and TRBJ2-2, with D possibly being TRBD2 (7 bases). The source material was PBMCs. This TCR was recovered from a human donor in good health. The CDR3 DNA is TGTGCCAGCAGTTCCGGGGGGCTGTTTAGCGGGGAGCTGTTTTTT. Translating gives CASSSGGLFSGELFF.